This paragraph reports one TCR beta chain. Its matching antigen is unknown. Sequencing used immunoSEQ multiplex PCR; TCRdb keeps in-frame clones, though not all of them. Of 100,000 to 110,000 clones listed, roughly 87% are singletons. This entry comes from a study of graft-versus-host responses after intestinal transplantation. As for the study in general: Those transplanted obtained multivisceral, liver-intestinal, or isolated intestinal grafts. General study results and limits: Allografts carried high graft-versus-host to host-versus-graft clonal ratios in patients having graft-donor T cell macrochimerism.

This CDR3 has 15 amino acids. The V end was cut by 3 bases, the J end by 2 bases, with 13 bases between. Germline CDR1 SGHDN, CDR2 FVKESK. Sequences were derived from unstimulated CD4+ T cells sorted from spleen or lymph node cells, sampled before transplant. The chain employs TRBV14 and TRBJ1-2; the D gene is possibly TRBD1 (6 bases). The clonotype originates from a human donor who was the organ donor for an intestinal transplant. The CDR3 nucleotides read TGTGCCAGCAGCCAGGCAGGGGCTTCAAACTATGGCTACACCTTC. This sequence encodes CASSQAGASNYGYTF.